The 2 T cell receptor beta chains below were found in one sample sequenced in a study of graft-versus-host responses after intestinal transplantation. These receptors have no known antigen. Assay used: immunoSEQ multiplex PCR; TCRdb lists only in-frame clones, some missing. The sample lists roughly 92,000 clones, 90% occurring once. The starting material was unstimulated CD4+ T cells sorted from spleen or lymph node cells, obtained before intestinal transplant. These receptors were obtained from a human donor who received an intestinal transplant.

The CDR3 nucleotides are TGCGCCAGCAGCCACGGTCGGACAGGGGTTTATGGCTACACCTTC. Its translation: CASSHGRTGVYGYTF. V gene TRBV4-1 combines with J gene TRBJ1-2; 9 bases are shared with TRBD1. Germline V gene lookup returns CDR1 MGHRA and CDR2 YSYEKL. This CDR3 contains 15 residues. The trim removed 3 bases at V and 5 bases at J, leaving 7 bases unmatched.

The rearrangement joins TRBV19 to TRBJ1-2; TRBD1 matches at 7 bases. CDR1 and CDR2 (germline): LNHDA, SQIVND (reference sequence). J lost 4 bases, V lost 7 bases, and 9 bases had no gene match. The CDR3 is made up of 14 amino acids. CDR3 residues: CASKPGTDVYGYTF. CDR3 sequence (DNA): TGTGCCAGTAAACCCGGGACAGACGTCTATGGCTACACCTTC.